A selection of T cell receptor beta chains follows, all from one sample in a study of blood T cell repertoires in COVID-19. Method: immunoSEQ multiplex PCR; TCRdb's copy keeps in-frame clones and lacks some. In the table there are roughly 80,000 clones, roughly four fifths of which are singletons. Material: peripheral blood. The origin of the receptors is an elderly man with acute or convalescent COVID-19. Both conserved end residues are part of each CDR3. Fields, in order: D gene, J gene, clone size, V gene, CDR3 protein, CDR3 DNA. D genes are given only for firm matches. Clone size is stated in some rows and not others, as once, few, many or a class when expanded.

D gene: TRBD1; J gene: TRBJ2-2; clone size: few; V gene: TRBV4-1; CDR3 protein: CASSQGGQGNTGELFF; CDR3 DNA: TGCGCCAGCAGCCAAGGGGGACAGGGGAACACCGGGGAGCTGTTTTTT
D gene: TRBD1; J gene: TRBJ1-2; clone size: -; V gene: TRBV10-3; CDR3 protein: CAITSTGSNYGYTF; CDR3 DNA: TGTGCCATCACTTCGACAGGGTCTAACTATGGCTACACCTTC
D gene: TRBD1; J gene: TRBJ1-1; clone size: -; V gene: TRBV7-9; CDR3 protein: CASRAGGEAFF; CDR3 DNA: TGTGCCAGCAGAGCAGGGGGTGAAGCTTTCTTT
D gene: TRBD1; J gene: TRBJ2-5; clone size: -; V gene: TRBV7-9; CDR3 protein: CASSWWTGSQETQYF; CDR3 DNA: TGTGCCAGCAGCTGGTGGACAGGAAGCCAAGAGACCCAGTACTTC
D gene: -; J gene: TRBJ1-2; clone size: few; V gene: TRBV7-8; CDR3 protein: CASSSDSNYGYTF; CDR3 DNA: TGTGCCAGCAGCTCCGACAGTAACTATGGCTACACCTTC
D gene: TRBD1; J gene: TRBJ2-2; clone size: -; V gene: TRBV18; CDR3 protein: CASSQGQGNTGELFF; CDR3 DNA: TGTGCCAGCTCACAAGGACAGGGGAACACCGGGGAGCTGTTTTTT
D gene: TRBD2; J gene: TRBJ2-3; clone size: few; V gene: TRBV9; CDR3 protein: CASSFSGTTDTQYF; CDR3 DNA: TGTGCCAGCAGCTTTAGCGGGACCACAGATACGCAGTATTTT
D gene: -; J gene: TRBJ1-2; clone size: -; V gene: TRBV7-9; CDR3 protein: CASSQRTFYGYTF; CDR3 DNA: TGTGCCAGCAGCCAACGGACATTTTATGGCTACACCTTC
D gene: -; J gene: TRBJ1-4; clone size: -; V gene: TRBV7-9; CDR3 protein: CASSLRTANEKLFF; CDR3 DNA: TGTGCCAGCAGCTTACGGACAGCTAATGAAAAACTGTTTTTT
D gene: TRBD2; J gene: TRBJ2-3; clone size: -; V gene: TRBV24-1; CDR3 protein: CATSDPGLEGTDTQYF; CDR3 DNA: TGTGCCACCAGTGACCCGGGACTAGAGGGGACCGATACGCAGTATTTT
D gene: TRBD1; J gene: TRBJ1-1; clone size: -; V gene: TRBV3-1/TRBV3-2; CDR3 protein: CASRARDRANTEAFF; CDR3 DNA: TGTGCCAGCAGAGCCAGGGACAGGGCCAACACTGAAGCTTTCTTT
D gene: -; J gene: TRBJ1-5; clone size: -; V gene: TRBV27; CDR3 protein: CASSSPGVGQPQHF; CDR3 DNA: TGTGCCAGCAGTTCCCCGGGGGTTGGTCAGCCCCAGCATTTT
D gene: -; J gene: TRBJ1-2; clone size: -; V gene: TRBV24-1; CDR3 protein: CATSDGTQTGAGGYTF; CDR3 DNA: TGTGCCACCAGTGATGGGACCCAGACAGGAGCCGGGGGCTACACCTTC
D gene: -; J gene: TRBJ1-1; clone size: few; V gene: TRBV6-5; CDR3 protein: CASSYLQGIAEAFF; CDR3 DNA: TGTGCCAGCAGTTACCTACAGGGTATCGCTGAAGCTTTCTTT
D gene: -; J gene: TRBJ1-5; clone size: -; V gene: TRBV6-1; CDR3 protein: CASSEGRGDQPQHF; CDR3 DNA: TGTGCCAGCAGTGAGGGGCGGGGGGATCAGCCCCAGCATTTT
D gene: TRBD1; J gene: TRBJ1-2; clone size: -; V gene: TRBV7-9; CDR3 protein: CASSSLTGDNGYTF; CDR3 DNA: TGTGCCAGCAGCTCCCTGACAGGGGATAATGGCTACACCTTC
D gene: -; J gene: TRBJ1-1; clone size: once; V gene: TRBV10-3; CDR3 protein: CAISGQVNTEAFF; CDR3 DNA: TGTGCCATCAGCGGACAAGTGAACACTGAAGCTTTCTTT
D gene: TRBD1; J gene: TRBJ1-2; clone size: -; V gene: TRBV6-5; CDR3 protein: CASRAGTGGNYGYTF; CDR3 DNA: TGTGCCAGCAGGGCCGGGACAGGGGGGAACTATGGCTACACCTTC
D gene: -; J gene: TRBJ1-1; clone size: -; V gene: TRBV7-2; CDR3 protein: CASSLGRVAAFF; CDR3 DNA: TGTGCCAGCAGCTTAGGACGGGTTGCCGCTTTCTTT
D gene: -; J gene: TRBJ1-6; clone size: few; V gene: TRBV27; CDR3 protein: CASSFGGMGGQSPLHF; CDR3 DNA: TGTGCCAGCAGTTTCGGGGGGATGGGGGGCCAATCACCCCTCCACTTT
D gene: -; J gene: TRBJ1-2; clone size: once; V gene: TRBV30; CDR3 protein: CAWSAGGRLFLGYTF; CDR3 DNA: TGTGCCTGGAGTGCCGGGGGTAGATTGTTCCTAGGCTACACCTTC
D gene: -; J gene: TRBJ2-5; clone size: -; V gene: TRBV19; CDR3 protein: CASGYSLQETQYF; CDR3 DNA: TGTGCCAGTGGGTACAGTCTCCAAGAGACCCAGTACTTC
D gene: TRBD1; J gene: TRBJ2-1; clone size: -; V gene: TRBV29-1; CDR3 protein: CSVDPGTGVYNEQFF; CDR3 DNA: TGCAGCGTGGACCCCGGGACAGGGGTTTACAATGAGCAGTTCTTC
D gene: TRBD1; J gene: TRBJ2-3; clone size: -; V gene: TRBV9; CDR3 protein: CASSLTGAPHPTDTQYF; CDR3 DNA: TGTGCCAGCAGCTTAACAGGGGCCCCTCACCCCACAGATACGCAGTATTTT
D gene: TRBD1; J gene: TRBJ1-2; clone size: -; V gene: TRBV2; CDR3 protein: CASSPTGDRGGYGYTF; CDR3 DNA: TGTGCCAGCAGTCCGACGGGGGACAGGGGTGGCTATGGCTACACCTTC
D gene: TRBD1; J gene: TRBJ1-1; clone size: -; V gene: TRBV3-1/TRBV3-2; CDR3 protein: CASSQGTGINTEAFF; CDR3 DNA: TGTGCCAGCAGCCAAGGGACAGGAATTAACACTGAAGCTTTCTTT
D gene: TRBD2; J gene: TRBJ2-1; clone size: -; V gene: TRBV10-3; CDR3 protein: CAISEILAGAPRDEQFF; CDR3 DNA: TGTGCCATCAGTGAGATATTAGCGGGGGCCCCTAGGGATGAGCAGTTCTTC
D gene: -; J gene: TRBJ1-5; clone size: -; V gene: TRBV6-5; CDR3 protein: CASRERASVNQPQHF; CDR3 DNA: TGTGCCTCTCGGGAAAGAGCTTCGGTAAATCAGCCCCAGCATTTT
D gene: -; J gene: TRBJ2-4; clone size: -; V gene: TRBV15; CDR3 protein: CATSRGLPGGRDIQYF; CDR3 DNA: TGTGCCACCAGCAGAGGCCTACCCGGGGGTAGGGACATTCAGTACTTC
D gene: -; J gene: TRBJ1-4; clone size: -; V gene: TRBV25-1; CDR3 protein: CASSEYRQDATNEKLFF; CDR3 DNA: TGTGCCAGCAGTGAATATAGACAGGACGCAACTAATGAAAAACTGTTTTTT
D gene: TRBD1; J gene: TRBJ1-1; clone size: -; V gene: TRBV5-1; CDR3 protein: CASSRQGRENTEAFF; CDR3 DNA: TGCGCCAGCAGCAGACAGGGACGGGAGAACACTGAAGCTTTCTTT
D gene: -; J gene: TRBJ1-1; clone size: -; V gene: TRBV12-5; CDR3 protein: CASGLVFFVGQNTEAFF; CDR3 DNA: TGTGCTAGTGGTTTGGTATTCTTTGTAGGACAGAACACTGAAGCTTTCTTT
D gene: -; J gene: TRBJ1-3; clone size: -; V gene: TRBV7-9; CDR3 protein: CASSFQGYSGNTIYF; CDR3 DNA: TGTGCCAGCAGCTTTCAGGGGTACTCTGGAAACACCATATATTTT
D gene: -; J gene: TRBJ2-3; clone size: -; V gene: TRBV15; CDR3 protein: CATSREAGTATSTDTQYF; CDR3 DNA: TGTGCCACCAGCAGAGAGGCGGGGACCGCCACTAGCACAGATACGCAGTATTTT
D gene: TRBD1; J gene: TRBJ1-2; clone size: -; V gene: TRBV19; CDR3 protein: CASQAGQGTYGYTF; CDR3 DNA: TGTGCCAGCCAAGCGGGACAGGGGACTTATGGCTACACCTTC
D gene: TRBD2; J gene: TRBJ2-7; clone size: few; V gene: TRBV7-2; CDR3 protein: CASRRTSGGAYEQYF; CDR3 DNA: TGTGCCAGCAGGCGGACTAGCGGGGGAGCCTACGAGCAGTACTTC
D gene: -; J gene: TRBJ1-4; clone size: -; V gene: TRBV5-8; CDR3 protein: CASSLAGQVYEKLFF; CDR3 DNA: TGTGCCAGCAGCTTGGCAGGCCAGGTTTACGAAAAACTGTTTTTT